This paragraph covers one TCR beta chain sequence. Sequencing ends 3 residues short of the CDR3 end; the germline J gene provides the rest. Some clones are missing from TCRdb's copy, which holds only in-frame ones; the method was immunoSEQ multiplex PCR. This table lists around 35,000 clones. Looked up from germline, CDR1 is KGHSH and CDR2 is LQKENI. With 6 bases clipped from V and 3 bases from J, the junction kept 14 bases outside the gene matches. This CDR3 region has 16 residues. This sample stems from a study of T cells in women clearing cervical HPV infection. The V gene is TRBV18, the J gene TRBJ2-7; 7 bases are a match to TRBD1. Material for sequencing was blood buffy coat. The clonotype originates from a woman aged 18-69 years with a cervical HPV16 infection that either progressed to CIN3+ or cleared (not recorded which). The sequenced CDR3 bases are TGTGCCAGCTCGCCTACCACAGGGGCCAGATTCTACGAG. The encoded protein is CASSPTTGARFYE. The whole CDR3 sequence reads CASSPTTGARFYEQYF.